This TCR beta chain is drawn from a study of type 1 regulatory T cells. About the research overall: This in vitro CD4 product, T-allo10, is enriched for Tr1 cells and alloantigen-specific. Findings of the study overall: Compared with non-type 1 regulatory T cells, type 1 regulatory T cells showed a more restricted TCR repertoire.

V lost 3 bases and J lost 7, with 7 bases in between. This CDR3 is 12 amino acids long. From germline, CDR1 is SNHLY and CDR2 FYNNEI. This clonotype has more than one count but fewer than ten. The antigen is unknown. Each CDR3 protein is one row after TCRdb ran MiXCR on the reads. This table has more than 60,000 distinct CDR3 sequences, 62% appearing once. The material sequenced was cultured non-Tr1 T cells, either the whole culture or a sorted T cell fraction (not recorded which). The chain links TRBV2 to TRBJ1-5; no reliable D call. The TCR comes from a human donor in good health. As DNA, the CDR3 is TGTGCCAGCAGTGAGGAGGTACAGCCCCAGCATTTT. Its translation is CASSEEVQPQHF.